This T cell receptor beta chain was recorded in a study of T cells in severe cutaneous drug reactions. The iRepertoire multiplex PCR system with TCR subtype-specific primers built both bulk and single-cell libraries. TCRdb reprocessed the multiplex PCR reads; each CDR3 protein has one entry and no DNA is given. The sample's table shows about 7,200 distinct CDR3 sequences. The germline V gene encodes CDR1 SQVTM and CDR2 ANQGSEA. This CDR3 spans 14 amino acids. The patients sequenced had a carbamazepine-induced Stevens-Johnson syndrome or toxic epidermal necrolysis reaction. This chain joins TRBV29-1 and TRBJ1-1. This TCR was sampled from a human donor with toxic epidermal necrolysis, a severe cutaneous drug reaction. The specimen was cells from a skin blister. The CDR3 protein is CSWGGSHMNTEAFF.